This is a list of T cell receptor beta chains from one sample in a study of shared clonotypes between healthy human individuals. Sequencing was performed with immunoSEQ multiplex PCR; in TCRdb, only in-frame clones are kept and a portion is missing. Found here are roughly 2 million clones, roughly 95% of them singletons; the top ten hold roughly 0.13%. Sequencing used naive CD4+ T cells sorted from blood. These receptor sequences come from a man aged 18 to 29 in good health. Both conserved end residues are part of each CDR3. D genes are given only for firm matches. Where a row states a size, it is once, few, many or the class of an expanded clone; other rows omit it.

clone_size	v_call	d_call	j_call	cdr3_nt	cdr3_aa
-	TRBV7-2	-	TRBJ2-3	TGTGCCAGCAGCTTACAAGGGGGAGATACGCAGTATTTT	CASSLQGGDTQYF
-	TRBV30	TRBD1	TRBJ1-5	TGTGCCTGGAGTGGGGCAAGGGGGCACCTTGTCGATCAGCCCCAGCATTTT	CAWSGARGHLVDQPQHF
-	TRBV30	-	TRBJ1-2	TGTGCCTGGGGAGGGGCGCGAAAGTATGGCTACACCTTC	CAWGGARKYGYTF
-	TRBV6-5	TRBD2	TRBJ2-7	TGTGCCAGCAGTTACTCGTTACCGGGAGGGACCTACGAGCAGTACTTC	CASSYSLPGGTYEQYF
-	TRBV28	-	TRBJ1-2	TGTGCCAGCAGTCGAGCCGGAGGGGGGGTCTACTATGGCTACACCTTC	CASSRAGGGVYYGYTF
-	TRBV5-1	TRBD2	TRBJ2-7	TGCGCCAGCAGCTTGAATGGCGGGGGGTTCTCCTACGAGCAGTACTTC	CASSLNGGGFSYEQYF
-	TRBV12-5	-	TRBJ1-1	TGTGCTAGTGGTTTGGACGGCCCGAACACTGAAGCTTTCTTT	CASGLDGPNTEAFF
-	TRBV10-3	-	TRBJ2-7	TGTGCCATCAGTGAGTATCAGAACAACTACGAGCAGTACTTC	CAISEYQNNYEQYF
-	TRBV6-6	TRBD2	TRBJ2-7	TGTGCCAGCGGACTAGCGGGGGGGCCCGAGCAGTACTTC	CASGLAGGPEQYF
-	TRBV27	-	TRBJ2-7	TGTGCCAGCAGTCCTTCAGGGCGCTACGAGCAGTACTTC	CASSPSGRYEQYF
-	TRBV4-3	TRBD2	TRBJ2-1	TGCGCCAGCAGCCAAGACGGGCGGGAGACGAATGAGCAGTTCTTC	CASSQDGRETNEQFF
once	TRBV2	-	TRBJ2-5	TGTGCCAGCAGGGTTGATGGAGAGACCCAGTACTTC	CASRVDGETQYF
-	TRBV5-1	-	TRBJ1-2	TGCGCCAGCAGCTTTAGGTCTGACAGCCATGGCTACACCTTC	CASSFRSDSHGYTF
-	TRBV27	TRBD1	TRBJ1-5	TGTGCCAGCAGTACGCGATTCGGACAGGGACAGCCCCAGCATTTT	CASSTRFGQGQPQHF
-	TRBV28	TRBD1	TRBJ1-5	TGTGCCAGCACCCCGACAGGGTATTGGGGCAATCAGCCCCAGCATTTT	CASTPTGYWGNQPQHF
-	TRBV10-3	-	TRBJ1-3	TGTGCCATCAGTGAGGCAGGAAACACCATATATTTT	CAISEAGNTIYF
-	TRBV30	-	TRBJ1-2	TGTGCCTGGAGTGCCGCAGGGTATGGCTACACCTTC	CAWSAAGYGYTF
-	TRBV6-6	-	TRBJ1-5	TGTGCCAGCAGTGACCGACAGGATAGCAATCAGCCCCAGCATTTT	CASSDRQDSNQPQHF
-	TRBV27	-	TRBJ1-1	TGTGCCAGCAGTGCCTCGGCCCTGGTGGGTGCTTTCTTT	CASSASALVGAFF
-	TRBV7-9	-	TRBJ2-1	TGTGCCAGCAGCTTAGGACCAGGGGCCAACAATGAGCAGTTCTTC	CASSLGPGANNEQFF
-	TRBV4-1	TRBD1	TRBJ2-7	TGCGCCAGCAGCCCTCTGGGACAGAAAACCTACGAGCAGTACTTC	CASSPLGQKTYEQYF
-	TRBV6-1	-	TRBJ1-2	TGTGCCAGCAGCCCAGGTTCACCTAACTATGGCTACACCTTC	CASSPGSPNYGYTF
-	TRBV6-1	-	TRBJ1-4	TGTGCCAGCAGTGACATAGAGAAAAGAATTAATGAAAAACTGTTTTTT	CASSDIEKRINEKLFF
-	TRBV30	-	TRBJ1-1	TGTGCCTGGAGTGTACAGGGATGGTCAGGTCGCAACACTGAAGCTTTCTTT	CAWSVQGWSGRNTEAFF
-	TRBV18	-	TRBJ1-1	TGTGCCAGCTCACCACCGGGACGCAAGATTCAGGACACTGAAGCTTTCTTT	CASSPPGRKIQDTEAFF
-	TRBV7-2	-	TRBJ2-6	TGTGCCAGCAGCCCCAGGGAGTCTGGGGCCAACGTCCTGACTTTC	CASSPRESGANVLTF
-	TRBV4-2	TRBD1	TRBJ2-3	TGTGCCAGCAGCCAAGACTACAGGGGGCGTGGAGATACGCAGTATTTT	CASSQDYRGRGDTQYF
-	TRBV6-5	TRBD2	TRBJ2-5	TGTGCCAGCGCGATAGCGGGGTTAGAGACCCAGTACTTC	CASAIAGLETQYF
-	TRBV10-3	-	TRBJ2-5	TGTGCCATCAGTGTTCTACCACGCAGCGAGAGCCAGTACTTC	CAISVLPRSESQYF
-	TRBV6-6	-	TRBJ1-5	TGTGCCAGCAGTTACTCGGGCAGTAATCAGCCCCAGCATTTT	CASSYSGSNQPQHF
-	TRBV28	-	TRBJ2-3	TGTGCCAGCCGCTCAGATACGCAGTATTTT	CASRSDTQYF
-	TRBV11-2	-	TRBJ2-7	TGTGCCAGCAGGGGAACGGGGCGGTCCGAGCAGTACTTC	CASRGTGRSEQYF
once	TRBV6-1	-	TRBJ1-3	TGTGCCAGCAGTGAAGCCGGGGGCCTCTCTGGAAACACCATATATTTT	CASSEAGGLSGNTIYF
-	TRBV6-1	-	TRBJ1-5	TGTGCCAGCTGCGGTGACGGGGGGGGCAGTCAGCCCCAGCATTTT	CASCGDGGGSQPQHF
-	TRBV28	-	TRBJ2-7	TGTGCCAGCAGTGAGTCCGGCTTCTGGGGTGACGAGCAGTACTTC	CASSESGFWGDEQYF
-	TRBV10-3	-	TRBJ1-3	TGTGCCATCAGTGAGGGGGGGAGCTCTGGAAACACCATATATTTT	CAISEGGSSGNTIYF
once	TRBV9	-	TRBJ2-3	TGTGCCAGCAGCACACCAGGGGCAGTAGATACGCAGTATTTT	CASSTPGAVDTQYF
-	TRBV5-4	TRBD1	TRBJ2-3	TGTGCCAGCAGCCATCAACAGGGGAGCACAGATACGCAGTATTTT	CASSHQQGSTDTQYF
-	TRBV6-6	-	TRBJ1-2	TGTGCCAGCAGTGGGGGGGCCTATGGCTACACCTTC	CASSGGAYGYTF
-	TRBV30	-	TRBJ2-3	TGTGCCTGGATGGCCCTGTGGCCAGGTACGCAGTATTTT	CAWMALWPGTQYF
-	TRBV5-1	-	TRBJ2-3	TGCGCCAGCAGCCCCCCGGGTGCAGATACGCAGTATTTT	CASSPPGADTQYF